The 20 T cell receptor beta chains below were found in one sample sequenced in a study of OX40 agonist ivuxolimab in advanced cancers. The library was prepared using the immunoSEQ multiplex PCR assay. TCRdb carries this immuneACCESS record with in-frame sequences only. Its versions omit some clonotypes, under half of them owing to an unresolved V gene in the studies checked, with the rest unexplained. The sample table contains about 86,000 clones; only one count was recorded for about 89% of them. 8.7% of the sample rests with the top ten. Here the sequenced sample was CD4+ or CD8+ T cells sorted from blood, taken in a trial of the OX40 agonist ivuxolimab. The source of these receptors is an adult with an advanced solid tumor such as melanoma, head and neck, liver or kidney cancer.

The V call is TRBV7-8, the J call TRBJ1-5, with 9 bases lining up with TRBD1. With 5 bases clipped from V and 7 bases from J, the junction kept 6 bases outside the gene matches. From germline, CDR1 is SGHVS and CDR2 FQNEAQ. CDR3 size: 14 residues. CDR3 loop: CASSARQGVQPQHF. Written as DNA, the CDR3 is TGTGCCAGCAGCGCCAGACAGGGGGTCCAGCCCCAGCATTTT.

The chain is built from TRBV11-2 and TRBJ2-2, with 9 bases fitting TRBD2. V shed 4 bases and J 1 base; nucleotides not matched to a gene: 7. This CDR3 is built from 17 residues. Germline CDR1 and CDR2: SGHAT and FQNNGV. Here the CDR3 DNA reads TGTGCCAGCAGCTCCCCCAGGACTAGCGTGAACACCGGGGAGCTGTTTTTT. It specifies CASSSPRTSVNTGELFF. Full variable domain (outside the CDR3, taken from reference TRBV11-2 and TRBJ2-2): EAGVAQSPRYKIIEKRQSVAFWCNPISGHATLYWYQQILGQGPKLLIQFQNNGVVDDSQLPKDRFSAERLKGVDSTLKIQPAKLEDSAVYLCASSSPRTSVNTGELFFGEGSRLTVL.

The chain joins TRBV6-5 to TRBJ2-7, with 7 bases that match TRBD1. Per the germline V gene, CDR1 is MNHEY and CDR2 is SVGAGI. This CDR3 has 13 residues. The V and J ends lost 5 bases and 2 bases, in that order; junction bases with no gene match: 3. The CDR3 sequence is CASSTGQPYEQYF. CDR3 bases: TGTGCCAGCAGTACGGGACAGCCCTACGAGCAGTACTTC.

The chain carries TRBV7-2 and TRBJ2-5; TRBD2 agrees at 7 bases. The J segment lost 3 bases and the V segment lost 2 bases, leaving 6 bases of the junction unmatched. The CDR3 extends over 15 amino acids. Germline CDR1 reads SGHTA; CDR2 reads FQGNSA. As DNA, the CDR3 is TGTGCCAGCAGCTTACTCCGGGGGAGGGAAGAGACCCAGTACTTC. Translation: CASSLLRGREETQYF. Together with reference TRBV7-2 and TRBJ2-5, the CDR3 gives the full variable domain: GAGVSQSPSNKVTEKGKDVELRCDPISGHTALYWYRQSLGQGLEFLIYFQGNSAPDKSGLPSDRFSAERTGGSVSTLTIQRTQQEDSAVYLCASSLLRGREETQYFGPGTRLLVL.

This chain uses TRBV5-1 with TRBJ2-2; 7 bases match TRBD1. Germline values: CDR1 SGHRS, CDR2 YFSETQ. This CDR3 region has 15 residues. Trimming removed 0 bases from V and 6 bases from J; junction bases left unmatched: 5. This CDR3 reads CASSLGDRGAGELFF. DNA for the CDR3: TGCGCCAGCAGCTTGGGGGACAGAGGGGCCGGGGAGCTGTTTTTT.

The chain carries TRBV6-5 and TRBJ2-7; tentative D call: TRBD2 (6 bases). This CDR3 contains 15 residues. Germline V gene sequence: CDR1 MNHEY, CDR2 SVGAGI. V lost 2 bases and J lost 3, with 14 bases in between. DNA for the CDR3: TGTGCCAGCAGTTACGAGGGGCTAGCGAACTACGAGCAGTACTTC. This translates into CASSYEGLANYEQYF.

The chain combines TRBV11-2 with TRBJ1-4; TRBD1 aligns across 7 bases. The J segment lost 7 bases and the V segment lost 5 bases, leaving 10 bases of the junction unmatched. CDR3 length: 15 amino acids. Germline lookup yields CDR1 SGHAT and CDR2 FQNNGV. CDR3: CASSNVGQSREKLFF. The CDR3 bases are TGTGCCAGCAGCAACGTGGGACAGTCGCGTGAAAAACTGTTTTTT.

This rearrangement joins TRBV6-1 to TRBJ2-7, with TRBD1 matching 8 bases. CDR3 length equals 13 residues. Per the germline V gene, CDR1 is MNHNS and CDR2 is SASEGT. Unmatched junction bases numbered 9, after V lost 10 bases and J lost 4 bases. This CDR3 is CATFQGARYEQYF. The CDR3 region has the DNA TGTGCCACCTTCCAGGGGGCGAGGTACGAGCAGTACTTC.

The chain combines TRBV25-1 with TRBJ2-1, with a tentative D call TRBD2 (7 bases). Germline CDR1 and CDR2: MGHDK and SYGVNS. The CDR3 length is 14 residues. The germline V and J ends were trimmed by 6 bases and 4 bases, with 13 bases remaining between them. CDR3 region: CASRRGGDYNEQFF. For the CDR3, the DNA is TGTGCCAGCAGAAGAGGGGGGGATTACAATGAGCAGTTCTTC.

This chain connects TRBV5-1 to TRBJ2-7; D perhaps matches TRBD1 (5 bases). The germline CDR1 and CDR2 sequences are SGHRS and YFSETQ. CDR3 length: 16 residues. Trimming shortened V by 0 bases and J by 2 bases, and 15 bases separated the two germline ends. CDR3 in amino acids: CASSLVGEISPYEQYF. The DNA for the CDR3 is TGCGCCAGCAGCTTGGTAGGGGAAATTAGCCCCTACGAGCAGTACTTC. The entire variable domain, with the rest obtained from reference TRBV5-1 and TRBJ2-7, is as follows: KAGVTQTPRYLIKTRGQQVTLSCSPISGHRSVSWYQQTPGQGLQFLFEYFSETQRNKGNFPGRFSGRQFSNSRSEMNVSTLELGDSALYLCASSLVGEISPYEQYFGPGTRLTVT.

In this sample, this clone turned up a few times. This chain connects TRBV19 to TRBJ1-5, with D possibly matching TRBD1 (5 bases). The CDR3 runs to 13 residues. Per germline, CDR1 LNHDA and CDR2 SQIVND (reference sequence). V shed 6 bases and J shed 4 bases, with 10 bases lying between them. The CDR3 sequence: CASRNPGNQPQHF. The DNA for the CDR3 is TGTGCCAGTAGGAATCCAGGGAATCAGCCCCAGCATTTT.

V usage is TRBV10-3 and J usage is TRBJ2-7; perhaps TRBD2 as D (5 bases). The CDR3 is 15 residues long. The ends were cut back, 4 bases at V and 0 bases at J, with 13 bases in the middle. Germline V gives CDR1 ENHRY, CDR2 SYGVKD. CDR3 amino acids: CAISVTGSSSYEQYF. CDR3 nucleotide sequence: TGTGCCATCAGTGTAACGGGGTCGAGCTCCTACGAGCAGTACTTC.

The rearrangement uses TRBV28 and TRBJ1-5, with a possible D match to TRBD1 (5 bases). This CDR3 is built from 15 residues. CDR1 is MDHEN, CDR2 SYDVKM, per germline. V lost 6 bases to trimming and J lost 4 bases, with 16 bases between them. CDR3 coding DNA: TGTGCCAGCAGCTACGGGACTGGGAGAAATCAGCCCCAGCATTTT. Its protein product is CASSYGTGRNQPQHF.

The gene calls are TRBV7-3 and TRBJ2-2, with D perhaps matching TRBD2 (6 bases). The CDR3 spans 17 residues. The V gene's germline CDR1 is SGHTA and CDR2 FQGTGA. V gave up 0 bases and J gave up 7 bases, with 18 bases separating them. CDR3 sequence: CASSLTHRANGGGELFF. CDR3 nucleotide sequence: TGTGCCAGCAGCTTAACGCATCGAGCGAACGGGGGCGGGGAGCTGTTTTTT.

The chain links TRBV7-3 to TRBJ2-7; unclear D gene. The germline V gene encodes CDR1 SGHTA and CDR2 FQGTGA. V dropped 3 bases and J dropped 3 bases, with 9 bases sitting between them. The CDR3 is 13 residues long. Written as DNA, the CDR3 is TGTGCCAGCAGCTTCACCCCAAGCTACGAGCAGTACTTC. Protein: CASSFTPSYEQYF.

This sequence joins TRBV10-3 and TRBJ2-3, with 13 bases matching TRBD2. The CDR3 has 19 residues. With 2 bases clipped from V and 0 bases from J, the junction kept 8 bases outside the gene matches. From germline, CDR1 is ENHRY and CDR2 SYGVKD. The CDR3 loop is CAISERTSGRVTSTDTQYF. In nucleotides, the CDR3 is TGTGCCATCAGTGAGAGGACTAGCGGGAGAGTTACTAGCACAGATACGCAGTATTTT.

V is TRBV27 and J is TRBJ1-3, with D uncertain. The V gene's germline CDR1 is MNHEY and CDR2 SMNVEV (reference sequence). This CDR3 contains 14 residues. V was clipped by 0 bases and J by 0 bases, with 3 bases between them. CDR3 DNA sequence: TGTGCCAGCAGTTTATCAAACTCTGGAAACACCATATATTTT. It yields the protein CASSLSNSGNTIYF.

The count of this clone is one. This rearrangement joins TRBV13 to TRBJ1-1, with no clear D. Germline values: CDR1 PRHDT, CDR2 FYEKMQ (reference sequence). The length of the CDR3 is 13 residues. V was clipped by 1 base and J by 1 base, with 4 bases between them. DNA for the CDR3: TGTGCCAGCAGCTTAGACCGGAACACTGAAGCTTTCTTT. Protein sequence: CASSLDRNTEAFF.

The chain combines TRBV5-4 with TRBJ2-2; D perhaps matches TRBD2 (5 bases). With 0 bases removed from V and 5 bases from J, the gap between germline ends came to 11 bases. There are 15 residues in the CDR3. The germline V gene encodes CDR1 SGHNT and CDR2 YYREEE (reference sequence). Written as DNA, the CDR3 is TGTGCCAGCAGCTTGGGGCAGCGCGGGACCGGGGAGCTGTTTTTT. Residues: CASSLGQRGTGELFF.

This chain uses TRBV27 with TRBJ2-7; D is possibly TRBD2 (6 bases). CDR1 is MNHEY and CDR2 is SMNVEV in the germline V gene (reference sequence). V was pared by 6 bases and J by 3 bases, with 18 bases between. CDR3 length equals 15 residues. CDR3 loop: CASSMGLPTIYEQYF. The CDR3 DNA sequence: TGTGCCAGCAGCATGGGACTCCCGACCATCTACGAGCAGTACTTC.